These 17 T cell receptor beta chains were sequenced from one sample in a study of blood T cell repertoires in COVID-19. Sequenced by immunoSEQ multiplex PCR; TCRdb stores in-frame clones only, minus some. The sample consists of 40,000 or so clones, 85% of them appearing once. Sequencing was performed on peripheral blood. All receptors come from a human donor in a cohort sampled during active COVID-19.

The chain has TRBV7-9 and TRBJ2-2; D call uncertain. Germline lookup yields CDR1 SEHNR and CDR2 FQNEAQ (reference sequence). V lost 0 bases and J lost 4, with 12 bases in between. This CDR3 has 16 amino acids. For the CDR3, the DNA is TGTGCCAGCAGCTTAGCGCAGGCAGGAACCACCGGGGAGCTGTTTTTT. Its protein product is CASSLAQAGTTGELFF.

V gene TRBV29-1 combines with J gene TRBJ1-4, with a tentative D call TRBD1 (6 bases). CDR1 is SQVTM and CDR2 is ANQGSEA in the germline V gene. V was clipped by 4 bases and J by 0 bases, with 12 bases between them. The CDR3 extends over 15 amino acids. The CDR3 DNA follows: TGCAGCGTTGGGCAGGGGAGAGCAACTAATGAAAAACTGTTTTTT. It specifies CSVGQGRATNEKLFF.

The rearrangement uses TRBV6-5 and TRBJ1-5; a possible D gene is TRBD1 (5 bases). Trimming stripped 6 bases from V and 6 bases from J, with 18 bases between. The CDR3 covers 15 residues. The germline gives CDR1 MNHEY, CDR2 SVGAGI. In DNA, the CDR3 is TGTGCCAGCAGCCTGACAGCCCCGGGTCTTCAGCCCCAGCATTTT. Translating gives CASSLTAPGLQPQHF.

The V call is TRBV3-1 (or the pseudogene TRBV3-2), the J call TRBJ1-5, with TRBD1 matching over 7 bases. With V trimmed by 1 base and J by 4 bases, 1 base remained unmatched. The CDR3 has 14 amino acids. Germline CDR1 LGHDT, CDR2 YNNKEL (reference sequence). The CDR3 DNA reads as TGTGCCAGCAGCCAAGGACAGGGAAATCAGCCCCAGCATTTT. Encoded protein: CASSQGQGNQPQHF.

As DNA, the CDR3 is TGCGCCAGCAGCCTCCCCCTGGCGGGGGCTGAAGCTTTCTTT. It codes for CASSLPLAGAEAFF. This sequence joins TRBV5-1 and TRBJ1-1, with D maybe TRBD1 (5 bases). Trimming stripped 4 bases from V and 6 bases from J, with 16 bases between. This CDR3 is built from 14 residues. The V gene's germline CDR1 is SGHRS and CDR2 YFSETQ.

This clone was picked up a small number of times. The V and J genes are TRBV7-6 and TRBJ2-7; 7 bases map to TRBD1. CDR1 is SGHVS and CDR2 is FNYEAQ in the germline V gene. The CDR3 is 17 amino acids. Germline trimming cut 2 bases from V and 4 bases from J; bases unmatched to any gene: 14. The CDR3 here is CASSLYIQGTEKYEQYF. CDR3 nucleotide sequence: TGTGCCAGCAGCTTATATATCCAGGGGACAGAAAAATACGAGCAGTACTTC.

The chain combines TRBV5-4 with TRBJ2-7, with a possible D match to TRBD1 (5 bases). The germline gives CDR1 SGHNT, CDR2 YYREEE (reference sequence). V lost 4 bases, J lost 5 bases, and 19 bases lay in between. This CDR3 is 15 amino acids long. This CDR3 is CASSRSTASLNEQYF. CDR3 bases: TGTGCCAGCAGCCGTTCGACAGCCTCGCTTAACGAGCAGTACTTC.

The V and J genes are TRBV6-5 and TRBJ2-1; D call uncertain. Germline V CDR1 and CDR2: MNHEY, SVGAGI. CDR3 length: 11 residues. The ends were cut back, 6 bases at V and 9 bases at J, with 9 bases in the middle. The CDR3 DNA sequence: TGTGCCAGCAGCCGCTATGGTGAGCAGTTCTTC. Residues: CASSRYGEQFF.

The chain recombines TRBV11-1 with TRBJ1-1, with D uncertain. V was pared by 6 bases and J by 0 bases, with 8 bases between. Germline values: CDR1 SGHAT, CDR2 FQDESV (reference sequence). The CDR3 sequence is 13 residues long. The CDR3 protein is CASSFNMNTEAFF. The CDR3 region has the DNA TGTGCCAGCAGTTTTAACATGAACACTGAAGCTTTCTTT. The full variable domain, rest sourced from reference TRBV11-1 and TRBJ1-1, is EAEVAQSPRYKITEKSQAVAFWCDPISGHATLYWYRQILGQGPELLVQFQDESVVDDSQLPKDRFSAERLKGVDSTLKIQPAELGDSAMYLCASSFNMNTEAFFGQGTRLTVV.

This rearrangement joins TRBV9 to TRBJ2-1, with TRBD2 matching 11 bases. Germline V gene data show CDR1 as SGDLS and CDR2 as YYNGEE. The V and J ends lost 4 bases and 9 bases, in that order; junction bases with no gene match: 9. CDR3 size: 15 residues. For the CDR3, the DNA is TGTGCCAGCAGCTTCATAGCGGGGGGGCAGGGTGAGCAGTTCTTC. It encodes CASSFIAGGQGEQFF.

The chain uses TRBV6-5 and TRBJ1-2; possible D gene TRBD1, 5 bases. The CDR3 has 12 residues. The V gene's germline CDR1 is MNHEY and CDR2 SVGAGI. V shed 8 bases and J shed 2 bases, with 9 bases lying between them. The CDR3 bases are TGTGCCAGCTGGGGCAAAAACTATGGCTACACCTTC. Translating gives CASWGKNYGYTF.

Comments on this clone: Compared with germline, one end of the junction differs, possibly owing to a read error. The chain recombines TRBV6-1 with TRBJ1-1, with 7 bases matching TRBD1. The CDR3 totals 15 residues. The germline V gene encodes CDR1 MNHNS and CDR2 SASEGT. This CDR3 is CASREGTALNTEAFF. The DNA of the CDR3 is TGTGCCAGCAGAGAAGGGACAGCCCTGAACACTGAAGCTTTCTTT.

The chain links TRBV7-8 to TRBJ1-5; 9 bases line up with TRBD1. CDR1 and CDR2 from the germline V gene are SGHVS and FQNEAQ. The length of the CDR3 is 15 residues. After removal of 6 bases from V and 4 bases from J, the junction contained 7 bases not matched to a gene. CDR3 amino acids: CASSSGQGLNQPQHF. CDR3 bases: TGTGCCAGCAGTTCGGGACAGGGTCTGAATCAGCCCCAGCATTTT.

This clone came up once. V gene TRBV6-2 or TRBV6-3 combines with J gene TRBJ1-5, with D perhaps TRBD1 (6 bases). The CDR3 is 16 residues long. Trimming shortened V by 0 bases and J by 7 bases, and 16 bases separated the two germline ends. CDR1 MNHEY and CDR2 SVGEGT come from the germline V gene. In DNA form, the CDR3 reads TGTGCCAGCAGTTACTCCCCCTACAGGGTGGAGCAGCCCCAGCATTTT. Translation gives CASSYSPYRVEQPQHF.

The chain is built from TRBV28 and TRBJ1-1, with unresolved D. Trimming pared 5 bases from V and 0 bases from J, leaving 10 bases between. CDR3 length equals 14 residues. Germline V lookup: CDR1 MDHEN, CDR2 SYDVKM. The CDR3 spells CASSKQLMNTEAFF. In nucleotides, the CDR3 is TGTGCCAGCAGTAAACAGCTAATGAACACTGAAGCTTTCTTT.

This clone came up once. The chain recombines TRBV19 with TRBJ2-1; 11 bases are a match to TRBD1. CDR3 size: 14 residues. J lost 9 bases, V lost 5 bases, and 6 bases had no gene match. The V gene's germline CDR1 is LNHDA and CDR2 SQIVND (reference sequence). The CDR3 sequence: CASSPGQGVGEQFF. In DNA, the CDR3 is TGTGCCAGTAGTCCGGGACAGGGGGTAGGTGAGCAGTTCTTC.

The chain is built from TRBV6-5 and TRBJ2-7; 9 bases fit TRBD2. Germline V gives CDR1 MNHEY, CDR2 SVGAGI. The CDR3 loop spans 15 amino acids. V gave up 5 bases and J gave up 6 bases; unmatched junction bases: 11. CDR3 loop: CASSPTSGLRGEQYF. The CDR3 nucleotides read TGTGCCAGCAGTCCGACTAGCGGCCTAAGAGGCGAGCAGTACTTC.